The rows below give T cell receptor beta chains drawn from one sample of a study of identical twins. TCRdb re-analysed the 5' RACE reads in MiXCR, keeping a single row per CDR3 protein. The repertoire holds around 500,000 distinct CDR3 sequences, with 12% to 15% as singletons. This same sample was also taken into another study, of yellow fever vaccine responses in identical twins.

The sample taken for sequencing was CD4+ T cells sorted from blood. Every receptor here comes from a young woman in good health. Each CDR3 is given with its conserved first and last residue. The D gene is left open where the match is weak. Size tells how often a clone was seen (once, few, many) or the class of an expanded clone, and some rows leave it out.

abundance	d_gene	v_gene	j_gene	CDR3nt	CDR3aa
many	TRBD2	TRBV7-6	TRBJ2-5	TGTGCCAGCAGCTTAGGCCCTCTAGCGGGGATGCAAGAGACCCAGTACTTC	CASSLGPLAGMQETQYF
NA	NA	TRBV7-2	TRBJ2-1	TGTGCCAGCAGCCCTCGAGGGGGGAGATACAATGAGCAGTTCTTC	CASSPRGGRYNEQFF
few	TRBD2	TRBV7-9	TRBJ2-5	TGTGCCAGCAGCTTAACTAGCGGGATGTTCCAAGAGACCCAGTACTTC	CASSLTSGMFQETQYF
NA	TRBD2	TRBV11-2	TRBJ2-7	TGTGCCATCAGCTTAGGGTCTAGCGGGAGGGCCGGTGCGGGCTACGAGCAGTACTTC	CAISLGSSGRAGAGYEQYF
few	TRBD1	TRBV7-9	TRBJ2-7	TGTGCCAGCAGCTTTATACCTCCGGGACAGGGGAGGTACGAGCAGTACTTC	CASSFIPPGQGRYEQYF
NA	NA	TRBV19	TRBJ2-1	TGTGCCAGTAGTCTCAGGGTAGGGGGCTCCTACAATGAGCAGTTCTTC	CASSLRVGGSYNEQFF
many	NA	TRBV29-1	TRBJ2-7	TGCAGCGCCCCGGACGGGAGCCTCTCCTACGAGCAGTACTTC	CSAPDGSLSYEQYF
few	NA	TRBV20-1	TRBJ1-2	TGCAGTGCCCGAGCCGGTCCGGGGGCAGGCGGCTACACCTTC	CSARAGPGAGGYTF
few	NA	TRBV6-2/TRBV6-3	TRBJ2-2	TGTGCCAGCAGTTACAAAACCACCGGGGAGCTGTTTTTT	CASSYKTTGELFF
NA	NA	TRBV9	TRBJ2-1	TGTGCCAGCAGCGTAGAATCCCACAATGAGCAGTTCTTC	CASSVESHNEQFF
NA	NA	TRBV7-2	TRBJ2-5	TGTGCCACCTCGCCACCTCAAGAGACCCAGTACTTC	CATSPPQETQYF
few	NA	TRBV20-1	TRBJ2-3	TGCAGTGCTACGCCGAGCACAGATACGCAGTATTTT	CSATPSTDTQYF
NA	NA	TRBV7-9	TRBJ2-4	TGTGCCAGCAGCCAGGGATGGCAGGGAATCAACATTCAGTACTTC	CASSQGWQGINIQYF
few	NA	TRBV4-3	TRBJ2-3	TGCGCCAGCAGCCAAGCGGACTACAGCACAGATACGCAGTATTTT	CASSQADYSTDTQYF
few	NA	TRBV6-1	TRBJ2-1	TGTGCCAGCAGTGAAATACGTCCAATCGGTGAGCAGTTCTTC	CASSEIRPIGEQFF
NA	TRBD2	TRBV12-3/TRBV12-4	TRBJ2-6	TGTGCCAGCATCCCGGCGGGGGTGGGGGCCAACGTCCTGACTTTC	CASIPAGVGANVLTF
NA	TRBD2	TRBV6-2/TRBV6-3	TRBJ2-1	TGTGCCAGCAGTTACTTCCCTACTACTAGCGGACTATACAATGAGCAGTTCTTC	CASSYFPTTSGLYNEQFF
NA	TRBD1	TRBV25-1	TRBJ1-4	TGTGCCAGCAGTGAGACGACAGGGGGGACTGAAAAACTGTTTTTT	CASSETTGGTEKLFF
few	NA	TRBV20-1	TRBJ1-2	TGCAGTGCTAGAGGGGTATCAGGCAACTATGGCTACACCTTC	CSARGVSGNYGYTF
NA	TRBD1	TRBV6-9	TRBJ2-1	TGTGCCAGCACCTTATTCGAGGGACAGGGGGTTTTCTACAATGAGCAGTTCTTC	CASTLFEGQGVFYNEQFF
NA	NA	TRBV4-3	TRBJ2-1	TGCGCCAGCAGCCCCCGTCTTTCCCCTAGGGGTGAGCAGTTCTTC	CASSPRLSPRGEQFF
few	NA	TRBV12-3/TRBV12-4	TRBJ2-7	TGTGCCAGCAGCCCTAGGGACGCGGGTGAGCAGTACTTC	CASSPRDAGEQYF
many	TRBD1	TRBV28	TRBJ2-5	TGTGCCAGCAGTTTACAGGGGGCAGGGTGGGAGACCCAGTACTTC	CASSLQGAGWETQYF
few	TRBD2	TRBV20-1	TRBJ2-7	TGCAGTGCTAGAGACCCTAGCGGTGTTCGGTACGAGCAGTACTTC	CSARDPSGVRYEQYF
NA	TRBD2	TRBV6-4	TRBJ2-3	TGTGCCAGCAGTGACCCGGGACTAGCGGGAGGGCCGGATACGCAGTATTTT	CASSDPGLAGGPDTQYF
NA	TRBD2	TRBV10-1	TRBJ2-5	TGCACTCGACTAGCGGGGGCCCAAGAGACCCAGTACTTC	CTRLAGAQETQYF
NA	NA	TRBV18	TRBJ2-5	TGTGCCAGCTCACCAGTGGAGGGGAAGGGGGCCCAGTACTTC	CASSPVEGKGAQYF
NA	TRBD1	TRBV12-3/TRBV12-4	TRBJ2-1	TGTGCCAGCAGCCCTCGGACAGGGGAGGAGTTCTTC	CASSPRTGEEFF
NA	NA	TRBV2	TRBJ1-1	TGTGCCAGCAGCCAGGCCCTGGAGACTGAAGCTTTCTTT	CASSQALETEAFF
few	NA	TRBV7-2	TRBJ2-2	TGTGCCAGCAGCTTGGGCAGGGGACCTAACACCGGGGAGCTGTTTTTT	CASSLGRGPNTGELFF
many	NA	TRBV12-3/TRBV12-4	TRBJ1-2	TGTGCCAGCAGTTTAGAACAGCATGGGGACTACACCTTC	CASSLEQHGDYTF
few	TRBD2	TRBV3-1	TRBJ2-7	TGTGCCAGCAGCCAAGTTGGGGGACTAGGTAGCTACGAGCAGTACTTC	CASSQVGGLGSYEQYF
many	TRBD1	TRBV5-1	TRBJ2-2	TGCGCCAGCAGCTCAGGACAGGGCCCCGGGGAGCTGTTTTTT	CASSSGQGPGELFF
few	NA	TRBV30	TRBJ2-2	TGTGCCTGGCTACAGGGAAGGGGGGAGCTGTTTTTT	CAWLQGRGELFF
many	NA	TRBV5-1	TRBJ1-2	TGCGCCAGCAGCTTTCAAGGCTATGGCTACACCTTC	CASSFQGYGYTF
NA	NA	TRBV12-3/TRBV12-4	TRBJ2-3	TGTGCCATCAGTTTATGGGCTCACACGGGTAGGGGGAGCACAGATACGCAGTATTTT	CAISLWAHTGRGSTDTQYF
NA	TRBD2	TRBV10-1	TRBJ2-1	TGCGCCAGCAGGCCGACTAGCGGGACAAGCCATGAGCAGTTCTTC	CASRPTSGTSHEQFF
few	TRBD1	TRBV24-1	TRBJ2-5	TGTGCCACCAGTGACCCGACAGGGAGTGGAGAGACCCAGTACTTC	CATSDPTGSGETQYF
NA	TRBD1	TRBV20-1	TRBJ1-1	TGCAGTGCTAGTGGGATGGGACAGGGGAGTACTGAAGCTTTCTTT	CSASGMGQGSTEAFF
NA	NA	TRBV5-4	TRBJ2-1	TGTGCCAGCAGCTCGAAGGGTTCCTACAATGAGCAGTTCTTC	CASSSKGSYNEQFF
few	NA	TRBV27	TRBJ2-3	TGTGCCAGCAGTTTCACAGGGAGGGCAGATACGCAGTATTTT	CASSFTGRADTQYF
NA	NA	TRBV5-1	TRBJ1-5	TGCGCCAGCAGCTTGGGGGCAGGAAGCAATCAGCCCCAGCATTTT	CASSLGAGSNQPQHF